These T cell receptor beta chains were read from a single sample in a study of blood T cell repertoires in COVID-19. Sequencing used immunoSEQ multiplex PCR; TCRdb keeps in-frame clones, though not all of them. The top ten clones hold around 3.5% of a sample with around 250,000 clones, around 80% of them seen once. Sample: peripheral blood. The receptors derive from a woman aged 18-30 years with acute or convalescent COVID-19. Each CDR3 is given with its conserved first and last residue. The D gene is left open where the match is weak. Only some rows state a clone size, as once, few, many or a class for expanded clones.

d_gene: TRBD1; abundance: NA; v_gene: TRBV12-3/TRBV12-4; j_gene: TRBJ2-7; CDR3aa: CASSSKGTESRF; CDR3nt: TGTGCCAGCAGTTCCAAAGGGACAGAATCTCGCTTC
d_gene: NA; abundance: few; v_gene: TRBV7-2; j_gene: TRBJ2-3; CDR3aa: CASSLRPPGASTDTQYF; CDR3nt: TGTGCCAGCAGCTTACGTCCTCCGGGAGCAAGCACAGATACGCAGTATTTT
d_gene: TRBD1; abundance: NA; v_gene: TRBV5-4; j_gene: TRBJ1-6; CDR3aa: CASSLAATRQGGSLALHF; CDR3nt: TGTGCCAGCAGCTTGGCCGCAACGCGGCAGGGGGGTTCTCTGGCCCTCCACTTT
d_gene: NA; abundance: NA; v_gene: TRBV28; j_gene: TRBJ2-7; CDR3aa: CASSSDRPYEQYF; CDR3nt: TGTGCCAGCAGTTCCGACAGACCCTACGAGCAGTACTTC
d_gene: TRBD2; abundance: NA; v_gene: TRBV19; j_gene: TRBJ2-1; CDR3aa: CASSPTSGAYNEQFF; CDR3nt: TGTGCCAGTAGTCCAACTAGCGGGGCTTACAATGAGCAGTTCTTC
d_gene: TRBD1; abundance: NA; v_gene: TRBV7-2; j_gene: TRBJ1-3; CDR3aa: CASSYGGTGSGNTIYF; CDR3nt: TGTGCCAGCAGCTACGGGGGGACAGGGAGCGGAAACACCATATATTTT
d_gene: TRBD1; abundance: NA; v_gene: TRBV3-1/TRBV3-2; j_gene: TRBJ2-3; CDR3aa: CASSLRTGLTDTQYF; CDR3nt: TGTGCCAGCAGCCTCCGGACAGGGCTCACAGATACGCAGTATTTT
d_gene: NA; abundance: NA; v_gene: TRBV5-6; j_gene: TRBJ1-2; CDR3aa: CASSLAGGVDGYTF; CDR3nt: TGTGCCAGCAGCTTGGCGGGCGGGGTGGATGGCTACACCTTC
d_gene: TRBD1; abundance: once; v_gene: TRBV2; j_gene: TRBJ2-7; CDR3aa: CASSDLQGNFYEQYF; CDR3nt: TGTGCCAGCAGTGACCTACAGGGGAATTTTTACGAGCAGTACTTC
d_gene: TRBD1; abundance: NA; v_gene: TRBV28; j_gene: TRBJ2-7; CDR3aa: CASMGQGALEQYF; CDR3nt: TGTGCCAGTATGGGACAGGGGGCGCTTGAGCAGTACTTC
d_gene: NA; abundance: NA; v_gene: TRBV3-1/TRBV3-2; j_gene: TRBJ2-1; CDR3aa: CASSPRDNEQFF; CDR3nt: TGTGCCAGCAGCCCCAGGGACAATGAGCAGTTCTTC
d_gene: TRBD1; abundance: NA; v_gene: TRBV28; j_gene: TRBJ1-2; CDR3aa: CASSFLTRGTGFHGYTF; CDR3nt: TGTGCCAGCAGTTTCCTGACCCGTGGGACAGGGTTTCATGGCTACACCTTC
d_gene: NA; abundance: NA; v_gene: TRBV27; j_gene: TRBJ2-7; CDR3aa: CASSLQVGTAYEQYF; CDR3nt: TGTGCCAGCAGTTTACAGGTAGGCACAGCCTACGAGCAGTACTTC
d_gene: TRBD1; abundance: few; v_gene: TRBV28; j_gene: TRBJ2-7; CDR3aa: CASSVPGQGMVYEQYF; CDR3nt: TGTGCCAGCAGCGTCCCGGGACAGGGGATGGTCTACGAGCAGTACTTC
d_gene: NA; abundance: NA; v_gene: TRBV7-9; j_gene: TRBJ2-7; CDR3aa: CASSEPAGGSYEQYF; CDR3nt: TGTGCCAGCAGCGAGCCTGCAGGTGGGTCCTACGAGCAGTACTTC
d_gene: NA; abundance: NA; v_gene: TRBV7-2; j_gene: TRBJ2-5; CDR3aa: CASSPMDSGAQYF; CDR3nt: TGTGCCAGCAGCCCTATGGACTCAGGGGCCCAGTACTTC
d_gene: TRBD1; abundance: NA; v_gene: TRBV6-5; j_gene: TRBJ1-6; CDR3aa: CASSYSGTGGTPLHF; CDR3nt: TGTGCCAGCAGTTATTCCGGGACAGGGGGTACACCCCTCCACTTT
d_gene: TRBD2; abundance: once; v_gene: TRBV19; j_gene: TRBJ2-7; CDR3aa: CASSILAGTYEQYF; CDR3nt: TGTGCCAGTAGTATACTAGCGGGAACCTACGAGCAGTACTTC
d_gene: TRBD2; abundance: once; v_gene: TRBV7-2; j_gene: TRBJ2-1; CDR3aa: CASSLGGTSGNGGEQFF; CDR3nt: TGTGCCAGCAGCTTAGGCGGGACTAGCGGGAATGGTGGTGAGCAGTTCTTC
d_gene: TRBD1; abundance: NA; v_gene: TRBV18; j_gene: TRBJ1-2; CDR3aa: CASSSGQELVYGYTF; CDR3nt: TGTGCCAGCTCGTCCGGACAGGAGCTCGTCTATGGCTACACCTTC
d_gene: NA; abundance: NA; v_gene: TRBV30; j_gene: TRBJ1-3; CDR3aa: CAWSGGRGNTIYF; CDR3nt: TGTGCCTGGAGCGGGGGACGAGGAAACACCATATATTTT
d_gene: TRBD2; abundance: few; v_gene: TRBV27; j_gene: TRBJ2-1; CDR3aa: CASLSGSSYNEQFF; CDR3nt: TGTGCCAGCCTAAGCGGGAGCTCCTACAATGAGCAGTTCTTC
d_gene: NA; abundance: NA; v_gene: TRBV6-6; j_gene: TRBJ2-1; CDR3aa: CASSRLSSASYNEQFF; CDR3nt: TGTGCCAGCAGCCGTCTCTCTAGCGCGTCCTACAATGAGCAGTTCTTC
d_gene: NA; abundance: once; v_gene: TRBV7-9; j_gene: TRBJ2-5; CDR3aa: CASSRQGGRQETQYF; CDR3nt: TGTGCCAGCAGCCGCCAGGGTGGGCGTCAAGAGACCCAGTACTTC
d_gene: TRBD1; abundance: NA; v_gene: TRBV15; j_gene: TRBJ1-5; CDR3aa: CATSRYFLQGGSGNQPQHF; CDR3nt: TGTGCCACCAGCCGCTACTTCCTCCAGGGGGGATCGGGCAATCAGCCCCAGCATTTT
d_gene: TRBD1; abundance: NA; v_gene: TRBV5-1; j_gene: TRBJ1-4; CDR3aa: CASSSGTGNEKLFF; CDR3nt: TGCGCCAGCAGCTCCGGGACAGGGAATGAAAAACTGTTTTTT
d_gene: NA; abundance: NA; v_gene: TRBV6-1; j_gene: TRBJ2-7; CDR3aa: CASSEIAYEQYF; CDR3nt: TGTGCCAGCAGTGAAATAGCCTACGAGCAGTACTTC
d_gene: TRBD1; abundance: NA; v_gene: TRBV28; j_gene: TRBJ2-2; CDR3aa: CASSPTGGGTGELFF; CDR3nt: TGTGCCAGCAGCCCGACAGGGGGCGGAACCGGGGAGCTGTTTTTT
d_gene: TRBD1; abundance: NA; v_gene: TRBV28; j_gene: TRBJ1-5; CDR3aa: CASSNRDRTNQPQHF; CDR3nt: TGTGCCAGCAGCAACCGGGACAGAACAAATCAGCCCCAGCATTTT
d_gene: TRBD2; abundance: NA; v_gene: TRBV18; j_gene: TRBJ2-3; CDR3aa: CASSPPARGDADTQYF; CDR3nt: TGTGCCAGCTCACCACCGGCTCGGGGGGATGCAGATACGCAGTATTTT
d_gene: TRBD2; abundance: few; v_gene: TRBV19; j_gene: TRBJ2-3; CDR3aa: CASSSRTSGNTDTQYF; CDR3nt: TGTGCCAGTAGTTCCCGGACTAGCGGGAACACAGATACGCAGTATTTT
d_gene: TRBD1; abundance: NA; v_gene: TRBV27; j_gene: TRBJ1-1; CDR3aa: CASSAGGGVTEAFF; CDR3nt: TGTGCCAGCAGCGCAGGGGGTGGGGTCACTGAAGCTTTCTTT
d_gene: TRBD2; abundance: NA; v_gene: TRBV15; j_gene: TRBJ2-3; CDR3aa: CATSRETFSGIRDTDTQYF; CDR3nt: TGTGCCACCAGCAGAGAGACGTTTAGCGGGATTCGGGACACAGATACGCAGTATTTT
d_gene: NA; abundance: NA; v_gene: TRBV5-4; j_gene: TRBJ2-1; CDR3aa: CASSSHNEQFF; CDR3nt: TGTGCCAGCAGCTCTCACAATGAGCAGTTCTTC
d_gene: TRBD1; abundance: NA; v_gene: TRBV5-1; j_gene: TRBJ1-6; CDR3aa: CASSVGTGGSPLHF; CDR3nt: TGCGCCAGCAGCGTGGGGACAGGGGGTTCACCCCTCCACTTT
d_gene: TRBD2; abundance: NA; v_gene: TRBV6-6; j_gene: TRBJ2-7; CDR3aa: CASSRRGGANYEQYF; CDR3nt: TGTGCCAGCAGTCGCCGCGGGGGTGCGAACTACGAGCAGTACTTC
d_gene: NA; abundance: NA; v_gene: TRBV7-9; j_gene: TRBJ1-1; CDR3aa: CASSLSGDTEAFF; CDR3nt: TGTGCCAGCAGCTTATCAGGGGACACTGAAGCTTTCTTT
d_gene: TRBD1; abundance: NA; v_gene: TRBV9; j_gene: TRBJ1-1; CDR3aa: CASSVLGQGASEAFF; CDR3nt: TGTGCCAGCAGCGTTTTGGGACAGGGGGCGTCTGAAGCTTTCTTT
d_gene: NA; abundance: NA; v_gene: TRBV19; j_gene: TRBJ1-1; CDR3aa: CASSIIGPAGTEAFF; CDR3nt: TGTGCCAGTAGTATAATTGGCCCAGCAGGGACTGAAGCTTTCTTT
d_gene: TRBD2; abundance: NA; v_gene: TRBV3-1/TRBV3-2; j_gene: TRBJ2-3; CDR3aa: CASSQEGEASGRTDTQYF; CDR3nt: TGTGCCAGCAGCCAAGAAGGTGAGGCTAGCGGGCGCACAGATACGCAGTATTTT
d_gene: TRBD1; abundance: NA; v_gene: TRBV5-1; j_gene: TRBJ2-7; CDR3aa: CASSIRQGPYEQYF; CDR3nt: TGCGCCAGCTCCATCCGACAGGGACCCTACGAGCAGTACTTC